This T cell receptor (beta chain) was recovered during a study of OX40 agonist ivuxolimab in advanced cancers. Study background: Participants averaged approximately 65 years of age (range about 23 to 90) and were 75% to 90% male.

Overall study findings and caveats: In the 0.1-3.0 mg/kg groups, partial responders showed among the lowest expansion.

In the case of this clone: Its specificity is not known.

Germline V gives CDR1 PRHDT, CDR2 FYEKMQ (reference sequence). There are 15 residues in the CDR3. V was shortened by 5 bases and J by 0 bases, with 10 bases between the two germline ends. The protocol was immunoSEQ multiplex PCR, while the TCRdb copy is restricted to in-frame clones and leaves out a portion. The sample yields about 2,200 clones, about 80% seen once. The sequencing here drew on CD4+ or CD8+ T cells sorted from blood, taken in a trial of the OX40 agonist ivuxolimab. This chain joins TRBV13 and TRBJ2-2; D is ambiguous. This clonotype was obtained from an adult with an advanced solid tumor such as melanoma, head and neck, liver or kidney cancer. CDR3 DNA sequence: TGTGCCAGCAGCGACTTTGACTCGAACACCGGGGAGCTGTTTTTT. Translation gives CASSDFDSNTGELFF.